Listed below are T cell receptor beta chains from one sample, sequenced in a study of control samples from healthy donors and cancer patients. Profiled with immunoSEQ multiplex PCR; TCRdb holds only in-frame clones, not every one. This sample has over 85,000 clones, with about four fifths found just once. Sequencing was carried out using PBMCs. These receptors were taken from a man aged 65-85 years with lung cancer. Each CDR3 is given with its conserved first and last residue. Fields, in order: D gene, clone size, V gene, J gene, CDR3 protein, CDR3 DNA. A D gene is named only where the DNA matches it firmly. Rows may omit the clone size; those that give it use once, few, many or a size class.

d_call: .
clone_size: few
v_call: TRBV24-1
j_call: TRBJ2-5
cdr3_aa: CATSDLGRGTQYF
cdr3_nt: TGTGCCACCAGTGATTTGGGACGAGGGACCCAGTACTTC

d_call: TRBD2
clone_size: .
v_call: TRBV7-3
j_call: TRBJ2-1
cdr3_aa: CASSSSGGPGEQFF
cdr3_nt: TGTGCCAGCAGTTCTAGCGGGGGGCCGGGTGAGCAGTTCTTC

d_call: TRBD1
clone_size: .
v_call: TRBV4-1
j_call: TRBJ1-5
cdr3_aa: CASSQDAPGQGPYQPQHF
cdr3_nt: TGCGCCAGCAGCCAAGATGCCCCCGGACAGGGCCCATATCAGCCCCAGCATTTT

d_call: TRBD1
clone_size: .
v_call: TRBV7-8
j_call: TRBJ2-7
cdr3_aa: CASSLAGWTGGLDYEQYF
cdr3_nt: TGTGCCAGCAGCTTAGCAGGATGGACAGGGGGTTTGGACTACGAGCAGTACTTC

d_call: TRBD1
clone_size: few
v_call: TRBV7-9
j_call: TRBJ1-6
cdr3_aa: CASSLGQGARFNSPLHF
cdr3_nt: TGTGCCAGCAGCTTGGGACAGGGGGCTCGTTTCAATTCACCCCTCCACTTT

d_call: .
clone_size: .
v_call: TRBV11-2
j_call: TRBJ2-7
cdr3_aa: CASSLGNNYEQYF
cdr3_nt: TGTGCCAGCAGCTTAGGAAATAACTACGAGCAGTACTTC

d_call: .
clone_size: .
v_call: TRBV24-1
j_call: TRBJ1-2
cdr3_aa: CATSDSIIGYTF
cdr3_nt: TGTGCCACCAGTGACTCGATAATTGGCTACACCTTC

d_call: .
clone_size: .
v_call: TRBV7-9
j_call: TRBJ1-2
cdr3_aa: CASSRDIYGYTF
cdr3_nt: TGTGCCAGCAGCAGAGATATCTATGGCTACACCTTC

d_call: .
clone_size: .
v_call: TRBV6-1
j_call: TRBJ1-2
cdr3_aa: CASSESGEGYGYTF
cdr3_nt: TGTGCCAGCAGTGAGAGCGGGGAGGGCTATGGCTACACCTTC

d_call: .
clone_size: few
v_call: TRBV29-1
j_call: TRBJ1-2
cdr3_aa: CSVAREGLGYTF
cdr3_nt: TGCAGCGTTGCCAGGGAGGGTCTGGGCTACACCTTC

d_call: .
clone_size: .
v_call: TRBV6-6
j_call: TRBJ1-3
cdr3_aa: CASSGTHFSGNTIYF
cdr3_nt: TGTGCCAGCAGCGGGACACACTTCTCTGGAAACACCATATATTTT

d_call: .
clone_size: .
v_call: TRBV6-6
j_call: TRBJ1-5
cdr3_aa: CASSLDRLANQPQHF
cdr3_nt: TGTGCCAGCAGTCTCGACAGGCTAGCCAATCAGCCCCAGCATTTT

d_call: TRBD1
clone_size: .
v_call: TRBV6-5
j_call: TRBJ1-4
cdr3_aa: CASTNRQGNEKLFF
cdr3_nt: TGTGCCAGCACAAATCGACAGGGGAATGAAAAACTGTTTTTT

d_call: .
clone_size: once
v_call: TRBV18
j_call: TRBJ1-4
cdr3_aa: CATSRQGEKLFF
cdr3_nt: TGTGCCACCTCGAGGCAGGGTGAAAAACTGTTTTTT

d_call: .
clone_size: .
v_call: TRBV13
j_call: TRBJ2-7
cdr3_aa: CASSFWRSSSYEQYF
cdr3_nt: TGTGCCAGCAGCTTCTGGAGGTCCAGCTCCTACGAGCAGTACTTC

d_call: TRBD1
clone_size: once
v_call: TRBV5-1
j_call: TRBJ2-3
cdr3_aa: CASSLEGQGIRRTDTQYF
cdr3_nt: TGCGCCAGCAGCTTGGAAGGACAGGGCATACGACGCACAGATACGCAGTATTTT

d_call: .
clone_size: .
v_call: TRBV3-1/TRBV3-2
j_call: TRBJ2-1
cdr3_aa: CASSQEFPSEQFF
cdr3_nt: TGTGCCAGCAGCCAAGAGTTCCCGAGCGAGCAGTTCTTC

d_call: .
clone_size: .
v_call: TRBV6-5
j_call: TRBJ1-1
cdr3_aa: CASTDTFEAFF
cdr3_nt: TGTGCCAGCACCGACACCTTTGAAGCTTTCTTT

d_call: .
clone_size: .
v_call: TRBV14
j_call: TRBJ1-6
cdr3_aa: CASSQAIGSPLHF
cdr3_nt: TGTGCCAGCAGCCAGGCGATTGGTTCACCCCTCCACTTT

d_call: .
clone_size: .
v_call: TRBV24-1
j_call: TRBJ1-5
cdr3_aa: CATSHYSNQPQHF
cdr3_nt: TGTGCCACCTCACATTATAGCAATCAGCCCCAGCATTTT

d_call: .
clone_size: .
v_call: TRBV15
j_call: TRBJ1-5
cdr3_aa: CATRAPPSNQPQHF
cdr3_nt: TGTGCCACCAGGGCCCCTCCGAGCAATCAGCCCCAGCATTTT

d_call: .
clone_size: once
v_call: TRBV5-1
j_call: TRBJ1-6
cdr3_aa: CASTTGAGTNNSPLHF
cdr3_nt: TGCGCCAGCACGACCGGAGCCGGGACAAATAATTCACCCCTCCACTTT

d_call: TRBD1
clone_size: .
v_call: TRBV6-5
j_call: TRBJ2-2
cdr3_aa: CASSYRTGVTGELFF
cdr3_nt: TGTGCCAGCAGTTATCGGACAGGGGTAACCGGGGAGCTGTTTTTT

d_call: .
clone_size: .
v_call: TRBV6-2/TRBV6-3
j_call: TRBJ1-3
cdr3_aa: CASSPYTTLYSTIYF
cdr3_nt: TGTGCCAGCAGCCCTTATACCACTCTGTACAGCACCATATATTTT

d_call: .
clone_size: .
v_call: TRBV5-6
j_call: TRBJ1-1
cdr3_aa: CASSILKGGHNTEAFF
cdr3_nt: TGTGCCAGCAGCATCCTTAAAGGGGGACATAACACTGAAGCTTTCTTT

d_call: .
clone_size: few
v_call: TRBV19
j_call: TRBJ2-1
cdr3_aa: CASSVRGPNNNEQFF
cdr3_nt: TGTGCCAGTAGTGTCAGGGGCCCGAATAACAATGAGCAGTTCTTC

d_call: .
clone_size: .
v_call: TRBV5-1
j_call: TRBJ2-7
cdr3_aa: CASSPPGSSAYEQYF
cdr3_nt: TGCGCCAGCAGCCCTCCCGGGTCTAGCGCCTACGAGCAGTACTTC

d_call: .
clone_size: .
v_call: TRBV30
j_call: TRBJ2-2
cdr3_aa: CAWSGMIRTGELFF
cdr3_nt: TGTGCCTGGAGTGGAATGATAAGAACCGGGGAGCTGTTTTTT

d_call: TRBD2
clone_size: few
v_call: TRBV7-9
j_call: TRBJ2-5
cdr3_aa: CASSPGLARETQYF
cdr3_nt: TGTGCCAGCAGCCCGGGACTAGCGAGGGAGACCCAGTACTTC

d_call: .
clone_size: .
v_call: TRBV18
j_call: TRBJ1-1
cdr3_aa: CASSPQQNTEAFF
cdr3_nt: TGTGCCAGCTCACCCCAGCAGAACACTGAAGCTTTCTTT

d_call: .
clone_size: .
v_call: TRBV7-2
j_call: TRBJ1-5
cdr3_aa: CASSSGSNQPQHF
cdr3_nt: TGTGCCAGCAGTTCAGGCAGCAATCAGCCCCAGCATTTT